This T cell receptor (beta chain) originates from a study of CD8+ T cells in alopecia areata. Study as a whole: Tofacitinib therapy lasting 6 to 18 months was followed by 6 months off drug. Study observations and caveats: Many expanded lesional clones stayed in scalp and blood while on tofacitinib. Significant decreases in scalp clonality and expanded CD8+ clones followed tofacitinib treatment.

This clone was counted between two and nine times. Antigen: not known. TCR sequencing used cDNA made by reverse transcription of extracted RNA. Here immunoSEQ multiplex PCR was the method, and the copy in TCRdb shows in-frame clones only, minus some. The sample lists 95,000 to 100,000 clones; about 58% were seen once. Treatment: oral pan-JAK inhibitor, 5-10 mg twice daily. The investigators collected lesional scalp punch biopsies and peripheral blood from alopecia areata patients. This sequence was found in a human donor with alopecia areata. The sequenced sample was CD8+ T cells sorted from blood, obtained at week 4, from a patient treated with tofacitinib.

The DNA of the CDR3 is TGTGCCAGCAGTCATGGGGGGGCGGCAGGGCGCACCTACGAGCAGTACTTC. Protein sequence: CASSHGGAAGRTYEQYF. This chain joins TRBV27 and TRBJ2-7, with D possibly TRBD2 on 7 matching bases. The CDR3 has 17 residues. With 5 bases removed from V and 2 bases from J, the gap between germline ends came to 22 bases. Germline V gene data show CDR1 as MNHEY and CDR2 as SMNVEV (reference sequence).